A single sample is the source of the 10 T cell receptor beta chains below, sequenced in a study of blood T cell repertoires in COVID-19. Data came from immunoSEQ multiplex PCR; TCRdb stores just in-frame clones and leaves some out. The profile shows 200,000 to 250,000 clones, more than 75% of them singletons. Sequenced: PBMCs or T cells enriched from blood (not recorded which). These TCRs come from a woman between 50 and 59 years old who had recovered from COVID-19.

J is TRBJ2-7 and V is TRBV5-1, with a weak D call TRBD2 (5 bases). V gave up 1 base and J gave up 0 bases, with 11 bases separating them. Germline V lookup: CDR1 SGHRS, CDR2 YFSETQ. This CDR3 has 15 residues. The CDR3 protein is CASSLRSEGSYEQYF. CDR3 nucleotides: TGCGCCAGCAGCTTGAGATCAGAGGGCTCCTACGAGCAGTACTTC. The complete variable domain, with remaining parts taken from reference TRBV5-1 and TRBJ2-7, reads KAGVTQTPRYLIKTRGQQVTLSCSPISGHRSVSWYQQTPGQGLQFLFEYFSETQRNKGNFPGRFSGRQFSNSRSEMNVSTLELGDSALYLCASSLRSEGSYEQYFGPGTRLTVT.

The chain combines TRBV18 with TRBJ2-7; 9 bases line up with TRBD2. Germline CDR1 is KGHSH and CDR2 is LQKENI. After removal of 5 bases from V and 6 bases from J, the junction contained 8 bases not matched to a gene. The CDR3 has 14 residues. In DNA, the CDR3 is TGTGCCAGCTCAAGGGTAGCGGGAGCGGCCGAGCAGTACTTC. Translating gives CASSRVAGAAEQYF.

V and J are TRBV4-1 and TRBJ2-2; 7 positions agree with TRBD1. The CDR3 has 19 residues. V lost 6 bases and J lost 7; bases outside the gene matches: 23. The germline V gene has CDR1 MGHRA and CDR2 YSYEKL. In nucleotides, the CDR3 is TGCGCCAGCAGGCATTACTACCTGGTACAGGGGAAATTGGGCGGGGAGCTGTTTTTT. Translated, it gives CASRHYYLVQGKLGGELFF.

J is TRBJ1-1 and V is TRBV5-5, with TRBD1 identical over 7 bases. The germline CDR1 and CDR2 sequences are SGHKS and YYEKEE (reference sequence). Trimming at V came to 4 bases and at J to 7 bases, leaving 7 bases not matched to a gene. CDR3 size: 13 residues. The CDR3 protein is CASSRDQGDEAFF. CDR3 nucleotide sequence: TGTGCCAGCAGCAGAGATCAGGGGGATGAAGCTTTCTTT.

The chain combines TRBV11-2 with TRBJ1-6, with 11 bases matching TRBD1. The junction had 13 bases not matched to a gene; V was cut back by 0 bases and J by 9 bases. CDR1 is SGHAT, CDR2 FQNNGV, per germline. The CDR3 is made up of 19 amino acids. CDR3: CASSLDLGQGAFFGSPLHF. The CDR3 region has the DNA TGTGCCAGCAGCTTAGATCTTGGACAGGGGGCCTTTTTCGGTTCACCCCTCCACTTT.

This chain connects TRBV29-1 to TRBJ2-5; TRBD1 matches at 8 bases. Per the germline V gene, CDR1 is SQVTM and CDR2 is ANQGSEA. The CDR3 consists of 15 residues. V shed 1 base, J shed 7 bases, and the junction held 11 bases outside the gene matches. CDR3 sequence: CSVEVFADRVLTQYF. The CDR3 nucleotides are TGCAGCGTTGAAGTGTTCGCGGACAGGGTTTTGACCCAGTACTTC.

This chain uses TRBV6-2 or TRBV6-3 with TRBJ2-7; tentatively, D is TRBD2 (6 bases). Germline values: CDR1 MNHEY, CDR2 SVGEGT. The CDR3 has 13 residues. Deletions cut 2 bases from V and 2 bases from J, with 7 bases between. DNA for the CDR3: TGTGCCAGCAGTTACGCGGGAACCTACGAGCAGTACTTC. Its protein product is CASSYAGTYEQYF.

The chain couples TRBV2 to TRBJ1-1; possibly TRBD1 for D (6 bases). Germline CDR1 and CDR2: SNHLY and FYNNEI. Trimming removed 5 bases at V and 1 base at J, with 11 bases between. CDR3 length equals 14 residues. The CDR3 loop is CASSSDRPNTEAFF. The DNA for the CDR3 is TGTGCCAGCAGTTCAGACAGGCCGAACACTGAAGCTTTCTTT. Looking up the rest from reference TRBV2 and TRBJ1-1 gives the full variable domain: EPEVTQTPSHQVTQMGQEVILRCVPISNHLYFYWYRQILGQKVEFLVSFYNNEISEKSEIFDDQFSVERPDGSNFTLKIRSTKLEDSAMYFCASSSDRPNTEAFFGQGTRLTVV.

V usage is TRBV6-2 or TRBV6-3 and J usage is TRBJ2-1; D perhaps matches TRBD1 (6 bases). This CDR3 is 14 amino acids long. Germline V gene data show CDR1 as MNHEY and CDR2 as SVGEGT. V lost 2 bases, J lost 6 bases, and 11 bases lay in between. The CDR3 loop reads CASSYHGQFNEQFF. The CDR3 bases are TGTGCCAGCAGTTACCACGGACAGTTCAATGAGCAGTTCTTC.

The V and J genes are TRBV7-9 and TRBJ1-1, with a possible D match to TRBD1 (5 bases). Germline CDR1 reads SEHNR; CDR2 reads FQNEAQ (reference sequence). V shed 3 bases and J shed 0 bases, with 11 bases lying between them. The CDR3 has 15 amino acids. The CDR3 is CASSFSGGMNTEAFF. The DNA for the CDR3 is TGTGCCAGCAGCTTTTCGGGGGGGATGAACACTGAAGCTTTCTTT.